A selection of T cell receptor beta chains follows, all from one sample in a study of cytomegalovirus exposure and HLA in healthy donors. Assay used: immunoSEQ multiplex PCR; TCRdb lists only in-frame clones, some missing. The sample consists of about 45,000 clones, around 56% of them appearing once. The sample was PBMCs. The receptors come from a man in his 60s in good health and CMV-seronegative. The CDR3 runs from the conserved cysteine through the conserved F or W. Not all rows give a size; the values are once, few, many and, for expanded clones, a class.

>NA|TRBJ2-1|TRBV6-5
CASSSGGGRRNEQFF
>few|TRBJ2-2|TRBV9
CASSVSTTGELFF
>NA|TRBJ2-7|TRBV5-1
CASSFVAGGSYEQYF
>NA|TRBJ2-1|TRBV6-6
CASSYLRESNEQFF
>few|TRBJ2-1|TRBV9
CASSGGGLAGEGNEQFF
>NA|TRBJ1-1|TRBV7-2
CASSLEFAAEAFF
>NA|TRBJ2-5|TRBV10-3
CAIRGGEQETQYF
>few|TRBJ2-4|TRBV18
CASSPRRTDENIQYF
>few|NA|TRBV27
CASSLTPTYEQYF
>NA|TRBJ2-7|TRBV5-1
CASRASAGTSPSEQYF
>NA|TRBJ1-5|TRBV30
CAWSGNSNQPQHF
>NA|TRBJ1-5|TRBV7-2
CASSATRAPQPQHF
>NA|TRBJ1-4|TRBV15
CATSRDRGPTNEKLFF
>NA|TRBJ2-3|TRBV29-1
CSVEDPTGEGDTQYF
>NA|TRBJ2-2|TRBV7-3
CASSFGVDTGELFF
>NA|TRBJ1-2|TRBV7-2
CASSPLTQAGYTF
>few|TRBJ1-1|TRBV18
CASSPPGLRESEAFF
>NA|TRBJ2-1|TRBV18
CASSPPSSAGYNEQFF
>few|TRBJ2-3|TRBV6-5
CASSYWAGSTDTQYF
>few|TRBJ2-1|TRBV29-1
CSAGTSQQGEQFF
>few|TRBJ2-7|TRBV4-2
CASSLRDRDFGEQYF
>NA|TRBJ2-5|TRBV5-1
CASSLAKSGRSVETQYF
>NA|TRBJ2-5|TRBV5-1
CASRLDGQGAGETQYF
>few|TRBJ2-2|TRBV29-1
CSVVASLNTGELFF
>NA|TRBJ2-2|TRBV27
CASSSWDSTGELFF
>few|TRBJ1-5|TRBV27
CASSLRTGLNQPQHF
>NA|TRBJ1-2|TRBV19
CASSSDRAGGYTF
>NA|TRBJ1-1|TRBV7-8
CASSQSLLEGAFF
>NA|TRBJ1-1|TRBV30
CACPTGRRAEAFF